Following are 4 T cell receptor beta chains from one sample sequenced in a study of T cell responses to AZD1222 COVID-19 vaccine. Assay used: immunoSEQ multiplex PCR; TCRdb lists only in-frame clones, some missing. The profile shows approximately 110,000 clones, around 86% of them singletons. Here the sequenced sample was peripheral blood, taken on day 0 of AZD1222 vaccination. Every receptor here comes from an adult in good health.

This sequence joins TRBV4-1 and TRBJ2-5; tentatively, D is TRBD2 (5 bases). Trimming took off 1 base at V and 5 bases at J, with 17 bases between the two ends. The germline gives CDR1 MGHRA, CDR2 YSYEKL. The CDR3 has 16 residues. The CDR3 coding sequence is TGCGCCAGCAGCCAAGTTGTGCGGGCCGCCGGTGAGACCCAGTACTTC. It translates to CASSQVVRAAGETQYF.

This chain links TRBV7-2 with TRBJ1-2, with D maybe TRBD1 (5 bases). Germline-derived CDR1 and CDR2 are SGHTA and FQGNSA. V was trimmed by 5 bases and J by 0 bases, leaving 7 bases between them. The CDR3 runs to 13 residues. CDR3 in amino acids: CASSVQANYGYTF. The CDR3 DNA follows: TGTGCCAGCAGCGTACAGGCTAACTATGGCTACACCTTC.

The chain is built from TRBV14 and TRBJ2-7; D is unresolved. The CDR3 extends over 15 amino acids. The germline V gene has CDR1 SGHDN and CDR2 FVKESK. Trimming took off 0 bases at V and 6 bases at J, with 15 bases between the two ends. CDR3 loop: CASSQDWPLTREQYF. The CDR3 bases are TGTGCCAGCAGCCAAGATTGGCCGTTAACCCGCGAGCAGTACTTC.

This chain joins TRBV18 and TRBJ1-1; the match to TRBD1 covers 9 bases. V shed 4 bases, J shed 4 bases, and the junction held 1 base outside the gene matches. This CDR3 region has 13 residues. Germline V gene data show CDR1 as KGHSH and CDR2 as LQKENI. The CDR3 loop reads CASSLQGATEAFF. The DNA of the CDR3 is TGTGCCAGCTCACTACAGGGGGCCACTGAAGCTTTCTTT. Combining the CDR3 with reference TRBV18 and TRBJ1-1 gives the whole variable domain NAGVMQNPRHLVRRRGQEARLRCSPMKGHSHVYWYRQLPEEGLKFMVYLQKENIIDESGMPKERFSAEFPKEGPSILRIQQVVRGDSAAYFCASSLQGATEAFFGQGTRLTVV.